Below, 32 T cell receptor beta chains from the same sample are listed, as sequenced in a study of T cell repertoires in cytomegalovirus infection. What these receptors recognize is not known. One entry per CDR3 protein, called by TCRdb with MiXCR from the reads. Here the sample spans about 770,000 distinct CDR3 sequences, almost 30% being singletons. The sequencing here drew on cultured CD8+ T cells from PBMCs, taken from culture after CMV antigen stimulation. These TCRs come from a human donor in good health (CMV status not recorded). Some clones in this sample may be carry-over from other donors' samples.

This clonotype occurred a few times. This chain connects TRBV6-6 to TRBJ1-1; D is unresolved. There are 12 residues in the CDR3. Trimming stripped 1 base from V and 2 bases from J, with 2 bases between. In germline, CDR1 is MNHNY, CDR2 SVGAGI (reference sequence). CDR3 nucleotide sequence: TGTGCCAGCAGTTACTTCAACACTGAAGCTTTCTTT. It yields the protein CASSYFNTEAFF.

The V call is TRBV6-1, the J call TRBJ2-7; perhaps TRBD2 as D (5 bases). This CDR3 has 14 residues. Germline CDR1 MNHNS, CDR2 SASEGT. V lost 1 base and J lost 6, with 13 bases in between. CDR3 sequence: CASSEELVFAEQYF. CDR3 DNA: TGTGCCAGCAGTGAAGAACTAGTTTTCGCCGAGCAGTACTTC.

The rearrangement uses TRBV7-3 and TRBJ2-1; 9 bases map to TRBD2. Germline CDR1 SGHTA, CDR2 FQGTGA. Trimming cost V 0 bases and J 2 bases; bases outside gene matches: 5. This CDR3 region has 17 residues. This chain's CDR3 is CASSLTGASGAYNEQFF. The CDR3 DNA reads TGTGCCAGCAGCTTAACGGGGGCTAGCGGGGCCTACAATGAGCAGTTCTTC. The full variable domain, with the rest looked up from reference TRBV7-3 and TRBJ2-1, is GAGVSQTPSNKVTEKGKYVELRCDPISGHTALYWYRQSLGQGPEFLIYFQGTGAADDSGLPNDRFFAVRPEGSVSTLKIQRTERGDSAVYLCASSLTGASGAYNEQFFGPGTRLTVL.

V gene TRBV19 combines with J gene TRBJ2-1; a possible D gene is TRBD1 (5 bases). CDR1 and CDR2 from the germline V gene are LNHDA and SQIVND (reference sequence). The CDR3 is 16 amino acids. V was clipped by 3 bases and J by 0 bases, with 12 bases between them. Written as DNA, the CDR3 is TGTGCCAGTAGTATGTTGGGGCCGAGCTCCTACAATGAGCAGTTCTTC. Translation: CASSMLGPSSYNEQFF.

The chain recombines TRBV2 with TRBJ2-7, with D perhaps matching TRBD1 or TRBD2 (5 bases each). Germline V gene sequence: CDR1 SNHLY, CDR2 FYNNEI. Trimming took off 9 bases at V and 4 bases at J, with 10 bases between the two ends. This CDR3 is 11 amino acids long. In nucleotides, the CDR3 is TGTGCCAGTCCCGGGGCTTACGAGCAGTACGTC. Its protein is CASPGAYEQYV.

The rearrangement links TRBV5-1 to TRBJ2-2; 7 bases fit TRBD1. V dropped 5 bases and J dropped 1; count of bases not matched to a gene: 2. From germline, CDR1 is SGHRS and CDR2 YFSETQ. The CDR3 runs 14 residues. DNA for the CDR3: TGCGCCAGCAGGTCAGGGGGGAACACCGGGGAGCTGTTTTTT. Its translation: CASRSGGNTGELFF.

This clonotype has at least ten counts. The V and J genes are TRBV7-2 and TRBJ1-5, with a weak D call TRBD1 (5 bases). The CDR3 loop spans 15 amino acids. Germline values: CDR1 SGHTA, CDR2 FQGNSA. Trimming stripped 2 bases from V and 5 bases from J, with 13 bases between. The CDR3 sequence is CASSLLDRPDQPQHF. CDR3 DNA: TGTGCCAGCAGCTTACTCGACAGACCGGATCAGCCCCAGCATTTT.

The DNA for the CDR3 is TGTGCCAGCAGCCCACGGGACCACACAGATACGCAGTATTTT. Its protein is CASSPRDHTDTQYF. The rearrangement joins TRBV4-2 to TRBJ2-3; D could derive from TRBD1 or TRBD2 (5 bases each). Trimming cost V 4 bases and J 2 bases, with 10 bases left between them. The length of the CDR3 is 14 residues. Germline V gives CDR1 LGHNA, CDR2 YNFKEQ.

The chain combines TRBV7-6 with TRBJ1-1; the D is unclear. V dropped 8 bases and J dropped 1 base, with 8 bases sitting between them. The CDR3 loop spans 12 amino acids. Germline lookup yields CDR1 SGHVS and CDR2 FNYEAQ. The CDR3 sequence is CASGPSNTEAFF. The CDR3 DNA is TGTGCCAGCGGGCCGTCGAACACTGAAGCTTTCTTT. Using reference TRBV7-6 and TRBJ1-1 for the parts outside the CDR3, the full variable domain is GAGVSQSPRYKVTKRGQDVALRCDPISGHVSLYWYRQALGQGPEFLTYFNYEAQQDKSGLPNDRFSAERPEGSISTLTIQRTEQRDSAMYRCASGPSNTEAFFGQGTRLTVV.

This chain joins TRBV6-6 and TRBJ1-6, with D hard to call. The CDR3 runs 15 residues. CDR1 is MNHNY, CDR2 SVGAGI, per germline (reference sequence). Trimming cost V 6 bases and J 4 bases, with 13 bases left between them. CDR3 in amino acids: CASSRDTEYNSPLHF. The CDR3 bases are TGTGCCAGCAGCCGCGACACGGAGTATAATTCACCCCTCCACTTT.

This clonotype was seen many times. The chain's CDR3 is CASSLDRGGDPEAFF. CDR3 in DNA: TGTGCCAGCAGCCTGGACAGGGGAGGGGACCCTGAAGCTTTCTTT. The chain is built from TRBV7-8 and TRBJ1-1; 9 bases are a match to TRBD1. CDR1 is SGHVS, CDR2 FQNEAQ, per germline. This CDR3 has 15 residues. With 5 bases clipped from V and 6 bases from J, the junction kept 10 bases outside the gene matches.

This clonotype was detected only a few times. The chain employs TRBV2 and TRBJ2-1; no firm D call. CDR3 length: 12 amino acids. Germline V gives CDR1 SNHLY, CDR2 FYNNEI. V was clipped by 6 bases and J by 2 bases, with 5 bases between them. CDR3 loop: CASRPAYNEQFF. CDR3 nucleotide sequence: TGTGCCAGCAGGCCGGCCTACAATGAGCAGTTCTTC. The whole variable domain, remainder taken from reference TRBV2 and TRBJ2-1, is EPEVTQTPSHQVTQMGQEVILRCVPISNHLYFYWYRQILGQKVEFLVSFYNNEISEKSEIFDDQFSVERPDGSNFTLKIRSTKLEDSAMYFCASRPAYNEQFFGPGTRLTVL.

This clonotype was observed a few times. The V gene is TRBV12-3 or TRBV12-4, the J gene TRBJ2-1, with 9 bases fitting TRBD2. CDR3 length equals 16 residues. J lost 8 bases, V lost 5 bases, and 13 bases had no gene match. CDR3 nucleotides: TGTGCCAGCAGTCCCCGGGGGCGGGGGGGCATCTATGAGCAGTTCTTC. This codes for CASSPRGRGGIYEQFF.

In its sample, this clonotype was seen a few times. V is TRBV10-3 and J is TRBJ1-1; the D gene is possibly TRBD1 (5 bases). This CDR3 region has 16 residues. V lost 3 bases to trimming and J lost 0 bases, with 14 bases between them. Germline lookup yields CDR1 ENHRY and CDR2 SYGVKD. CDR3 sequence (DNA): TGTGCCATCAGTGAAACCGACAGTATTATGAACACTGAAGCTTTCTTT. Translated, it gives CAISETDSIMNTEAFF.

This clonotype turned up a few times. The gene calls are TRBV2 and TRBJ1-2, with unresolved D. This CDR3 is built from 13 residues. Germline V CDR1 and CDR2: SNHLY, FYNNEI. V was shortened by 1 base and J by 4 bases, with 7 bases between the two germline ends. CDR3 loop: CASSEEGGYGYTF. The CDR3 bases are TGTGCCAGCAGTGAAGAGGGAGGCTATGGCTACACCTTC.

This clonotype has at least ten counts. The rearrangement uses TRBV12-5 and TRBJ1-5; D possibly corresponds to TRBD1 (5 bases). With 3 bases removed from V and 3 bases from J, the gap between germline ends came to 15 bases. This CDR3 has 16 amino acids. Germline V gene data show CDR1 as LGHNT and CDR2 as FRNRAP. The CDR3 coding sequence is TGTGCTAGTGGTTTAAATGGCGGACATCCCAATCAGCCCCAGCATTTT. It codes for CASGLNGGHPNQPQHF.

The chain links TRBV6-6 to TRBJ2-1, with 9 bases that match TRBD1. The CDR3 consists of 16 residues. V gave up 6 bases and J gave up 4 bases; unmatched junction bases: 10. Germline V gene sequence: CDR1 MNHNY, CDR2 SVGAGI (reference sequence). CDR3 protein: CASSPLTGGSYNEQFF. DNA of the CDR3: TGTGCCAGCAGCCCCTTGACAGGGGGATCATACAATGAGCAGTTCTTC.

This chain joins TRBV6-5 and TRBJ1-5; D not resolved. Germline V lookup: CDR1 MNHEY, CDR2 SVGAGI. This CDR3 is 13 amino acids long. V lost 6 bases to trimming and J lost 6 bases, with 12 bases between them. This CDR3 is CASSHDPRQPQHF. The CDR3 DNA reads as TGTGCCAGCAGCCACGATCCTCGTCAGCCCCAGCATTTT.

This chain links TRBV27 with TRBJ2-3; no firm D call. The germline gives CDR1 MNHEY, CDR2 SMNVEV (reference sequence). This CDR3 has 14 residues. Trimming took off 2 bases at V and 1 base at J, with 7 bases between the two ends. The DNA for the CDR3 is TGTGCCAGCAGTTTAAAAGCACGCACAGATACGCAGTATTTT. Translation gives CASSLKARTDTQYF.

V gene TRBV12-5 combines with J gene TRBJ2-3; perhaps TRBD1 as D (6 bases). The germline V gene has CDR1 LGHNT and CDR2 FRNRAP. Trimming left V 6 bases short and J 2 bases short, with 12 bases between. The CDR3 runs 14 residues. CDR3 amino acids: CASGGAEATDTQYF. CDR3 sequence (DNA): TGTGCTAGTGGGGGGGCAGAGGCCACAGATACGCAGTATTTT.

The rearrangement joins TRBV19 to TRBJ1-1; a possible D gene is TRBD1 (6 bases). V was clipped by 2 bases and J by 1 base, with 14 bases between them. The CDR3 runs to 16 residues. Looked up from germline, CDR1 is LNHDA and CDR2 is SQIVND (reference sequence). The DNA of the CDR3 is TGTGCCAGTAGTATATTTCTCGGGACAAGGAACACTGAAGCTTTCTTT. Protein product: CASSIFLGTRNTEAFF.

The genes are TRBV4-1 and TRBJ2-3; 9 bases align to TRBD2. The CDR3 runs 18 residues. CDR1 MGHRA and CDR2 YSYEKL come from the germline V gene. V trimming: 4 bases; J trimming: 3 bases; junction bases outside the gene matches: 14. The CDR3 loop is CASSPSFAGGPETDTQYF. The CDR3 DNA reads TGCGCCAGCAGCCCAAGTTTTGCGGGGGGGCCAGAAACAGATACGCAGTATTTT.

This clonotype was observed a handful of times. The chain uses TRBV27 and TRBJ2-2, with unresolved D. This CDR3 contains 14 residues. Trimming stripped 4 bases from V and 4 bases from J, with 10 bases between. Germline-derived CDR1 and CDR2 are MNHEY and SMNVEV (reference sequence). DNA for the CDR3: TGTGCCAGCAGTTCTCAAATAGGCACCGGGGAGCTGTTTTTT. Its translation is CASSSQIGTGELFF.

The CDR3 sequence: CASSLLHVDNEQFF. The CDR3, as DNA: TGTGCCAGCAGCTTATTACACGTAGACAATGAGCAGTTCTTC. The chain uses TRBV7-3 and TRBJ2-1; D call uncertain. The CDR3 is 14 amino acids. Trimming stripped 2 bases from V and 5 bases from J, with 10 bases between. The germline CDR1 and CDR2 sequences are SGHTA and FQGTGA.

This chain uses TRBV10-3 with TRBJ1-6; weak D call: TRBD1 (5 bases). Germline CDR1 is ENHRY and CDR2 is SYGVKD. V dropped 2 bases and J dropped 4 bases, with 9 bases sitting between them. The CDR3 covers 15 residues. CDR3 amino acids: CAISEGTEYNSPLHF. DNA for the CDR3: TGTGCCATCAGTGAGGGGACGGAATATAATTCACCCCTCCACTTT.

The count of this clonotype is one. This rearrangement joins TRBV28 to TRBJ1-6; no clear D gene. The germline V gene encodes CDR1 MDHEN and CDR2 SYDVKM. The V and J ends lost 3 bases and 7 bases respectively, with 13 bases between them. CDR3 size: 15 residues. Written as DNA, the CDR3 is TGTGCCAGCAGTTTTTCGCAAACTGGGAATTCACCCCTCCACTTT. The encoded protein is CASSFSQTGNSPLHF.

This clonotype was counted many times. The chain joins TRBV7-8 to TRBJ2-3, with a weak D call TRBD1 (6 bases). Germline V gene data show CDR1 as SGHVS and CDR2 as FQNEAQ. The CDR3 totals 16 residues. The ends were cut back, 2 bases at V and 2 bases at J, with 14 bases in the middle. In DNA form, the CDR3 reads TGTGCCAGCAGCTTATTTTTAGGACAGCACACAGATACGCAGTATTTT. This sequence encodes CASSLFLGQHTDTQYF.

The V and J genes are TRBV7-9 and TRBJ1-1; D is perhaps TRBD1 (5 bases). Trimming cost V 7 bases and J 3 bases, with 18 bases left between them. Per germline, CDR1 SEHNR and CDR2 FQNEAQ (reference sequence). The length of the CDR3 is 15 residues. CDR3 amino acids: CASTVKPRGDTEAFF. The CDR3 nucleotides read TGTGCCAGCACCGTTAAACCGAGGGGAGACACTGAAGCTTTCTTT.

This rearrangement joins TRBV6-5 to TRBJ1-2; no clear D. V shed 4 bases and J shed 2 bases, with 11 bases lying between them. The CDR3 covers 14 residues. CDR1 and CDR2 from the germline V gene are MNHEY and SVGAGI. CDR3: CASSSHGSNYGYTF. CDR3 in DNA: TGTGCCAGCAGTTCCCACGGATCCAACTATGGCTACACCTTC.

The chain carries TRBV12-3 or TRBV12-4 and TRBJ1-5; the D gene is possibly TRBD1 (5 bases). V lost 4 bases and J lost 2, with 12 bases in between. This CDR3 is built from 15 residues. The CDR3 region has the DNA TGTGCCAGCAGTTCCCCGGGACTGGGCAATCAGCCCCAGCATTTT. Its translation is CASSSPGLGNQPQHF.

The chain joins TRBV6-5 to TRBJ2-5; weak D call: TRBD1 (6 bases). The CDR3 has 14 amino acids. Deletions cut 2 bases from V and 6 bases from J, with 13 bases between. The V gene's germline CDR1 is MNHEY and CDR2 SVGAGI. The CDR3 sequence: CASSYGTTPKTQYF. CDR3 in DNA: TGTGCCAGCAGTTACGGGACAACCCCAAAGACCCAGTACTTC.

This rearrangement joins TRBV7-6 to TRBJ1-5; no clear D. Trimming stripped 5 bases from V and 5 bases from J, with 10 bases between. Looked up from germline, CDR1 is SGHVS and CDR2 is FNYEAQ. CDR3 length equals 13 residues. The CDR3 sequence is CASSARWDQPQHF. The CDR3 DNA is TGTGCCAGCAGCGCCCGTTGGGATCAGCCCCAGCATTTT. Full variable domain (missing parts from reference TRBV7-6 and TRBJ1-5): GAGVSQSPRYKVTKRGQDVALRCDPISGHVSLYWYRQALGQGPEFLTYFNYEAQQDKSGLPNDRFSAERPEGSISTLTIQRTEQRDSAMYRCASSARWDQPQHFGDGTRLSIL.